This T cell receptor beta chain derives from a study of blood T cell repertoires in COVID-19. Study at large: Whether acute or convalescent, the COVID-19 samples came from the United States, Italy and Spain.

Per the study methods: The authors estimated nucleated cell counts from reference gene primer amplification. Here immunoSEQ multiplex PCR was the method, and the copy in TCRdb shows in-frame clones only, minus some. V, J and clone size are those of that table, while D and trimming were read from the DNA. The table shows roughly 190,000 clones, with roughly 80% occurring only once. Germline V gives CDR1 LNHDA, CDR2 SQIVND (reference sequence). This CDR3 is 15 amino acids long. With 6 bases removed from V and 3 bases from J, the gap between germline ends came to 17 bases. This clone came up a few times.

The clonotype originates from a human donor in a cohort sampled during active COVID-19. The material sequenced was peripheral blood. V gene TRBV19 combines with J gene TRBJ2-5; D might be TRBD1 (6 bases). CDR3 nucleotide sequence: TGTGCCAGTAGCCATACGGGACAACGCAAAGAGACCCAGTACTTC. Its protein product is CASSHTGQRKETQYF.